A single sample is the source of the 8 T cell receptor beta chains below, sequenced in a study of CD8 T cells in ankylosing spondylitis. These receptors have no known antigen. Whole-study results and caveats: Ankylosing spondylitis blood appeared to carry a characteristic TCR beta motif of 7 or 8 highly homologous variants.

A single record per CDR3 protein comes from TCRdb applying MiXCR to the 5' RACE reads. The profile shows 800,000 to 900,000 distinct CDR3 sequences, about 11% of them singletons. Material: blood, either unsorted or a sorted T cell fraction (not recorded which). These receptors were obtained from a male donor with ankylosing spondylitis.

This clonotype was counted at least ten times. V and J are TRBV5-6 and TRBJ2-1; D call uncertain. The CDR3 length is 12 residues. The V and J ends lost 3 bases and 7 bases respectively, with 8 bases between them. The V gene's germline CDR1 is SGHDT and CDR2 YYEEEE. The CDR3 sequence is CASSSYENEQFF. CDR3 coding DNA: TGTGCCAGCAGCTCTTACGAGAATGAGCAGTTCTTC.

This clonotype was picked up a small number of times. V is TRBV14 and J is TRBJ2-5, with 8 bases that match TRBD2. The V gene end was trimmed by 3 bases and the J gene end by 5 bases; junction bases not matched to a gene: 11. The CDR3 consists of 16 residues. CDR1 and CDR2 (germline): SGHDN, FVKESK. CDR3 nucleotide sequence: TGTGCCAGCAGCCACCAAGCGGGAGAAGCAGGGGAGACCCAGTACTTC. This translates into CASSHQAGEAGETQYF.

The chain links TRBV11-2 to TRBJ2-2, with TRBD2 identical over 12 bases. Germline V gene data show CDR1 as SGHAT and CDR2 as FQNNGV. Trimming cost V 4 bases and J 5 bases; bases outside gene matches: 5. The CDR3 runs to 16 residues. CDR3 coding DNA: TGTGCCAGCAGCTCGCTAGCGGGGGGGCGTACCGGGGAGCTGTTTTTT. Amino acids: CASSSLAGGRTGELFF.

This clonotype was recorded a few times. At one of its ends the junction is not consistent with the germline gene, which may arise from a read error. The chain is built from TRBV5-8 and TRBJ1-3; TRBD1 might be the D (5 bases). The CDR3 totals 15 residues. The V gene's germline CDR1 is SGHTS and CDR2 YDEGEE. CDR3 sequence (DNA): TGTGCCAGCAGCTTACGGGGGACCTCTGGTAACACCATATATTTT. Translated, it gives CASSLRGTSGNTIYF.

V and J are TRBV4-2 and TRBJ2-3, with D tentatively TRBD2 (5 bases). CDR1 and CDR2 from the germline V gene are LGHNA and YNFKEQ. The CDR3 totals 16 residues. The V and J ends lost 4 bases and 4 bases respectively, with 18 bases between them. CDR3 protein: CASSLGVGERADTQYF. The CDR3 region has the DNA TGTGCCAGCAGCCTTGGGGTCGGGGAGAGAGCAGATACGCAGTATTTT.

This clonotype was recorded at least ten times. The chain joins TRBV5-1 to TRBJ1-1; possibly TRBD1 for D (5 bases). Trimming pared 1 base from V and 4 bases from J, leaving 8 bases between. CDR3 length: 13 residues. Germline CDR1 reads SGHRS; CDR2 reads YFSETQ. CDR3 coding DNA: TGCGCCAGCAGCTTGAAAAGGGGCACTGAAGCTTTCTTT. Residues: CASSLKRGTEAFF. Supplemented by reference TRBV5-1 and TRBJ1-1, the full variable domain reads KAGVTQTPRYLIKTRGQQVTLSCSPISGHRSVSWYQQTPGQGLQFLFEYFSETQRNKGNFPGRFSGRQFSNSRSEMNVSTLELGDSALYLCASSLKRGTEAFFGQGTRLTVV.

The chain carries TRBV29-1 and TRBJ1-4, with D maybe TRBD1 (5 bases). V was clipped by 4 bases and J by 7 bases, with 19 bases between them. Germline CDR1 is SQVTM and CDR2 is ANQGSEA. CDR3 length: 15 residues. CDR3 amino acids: CSVGGTGRSGEKLFF. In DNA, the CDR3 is TGCAGCGTTGGTGGGACGGGGAGGTCGGGTGAAAAACTGTTTTTT.

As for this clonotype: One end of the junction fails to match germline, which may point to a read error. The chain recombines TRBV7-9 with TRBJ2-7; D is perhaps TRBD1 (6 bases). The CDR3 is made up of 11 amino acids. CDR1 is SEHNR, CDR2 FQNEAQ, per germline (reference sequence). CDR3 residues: CASSYRDIYFF. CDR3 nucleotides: TGTGCCAGCAGCTACCGGGACATCTATTTCTTC.